A selection of T cell receptor beta chains follows, all from one sample in a study of Graves' ophthalmopathy and Graves' hyperthyroidism. A single record per CDR3 protein comes from TCRdb applying MiXCR to the multiplex PCR reads. This sample carries some 1.1 million distinct CDR3 sequences, about 35% of them seen once, and the ten largest clones take 11%. Sequenced: peripheral blood or thyroid tissue (not recorded which). The receptors shown here come from an adult man with Graves' hyperthyroidism. CDR3s include the opening cysteine and the closing phenylalanine or tryptophan. The D gene is left open where the match is weak. Only some rows state a clone size, as once, few, many or a class for expanded clones.

V,D,size,J,CDR3,DNA
TRBV2,-,many,TRBJ1-4,CASSGGQGLNEKLFF,TGTGCCAGCAGTGGCGGGCAGGGGTTAAATGAAAAACTGTTTTTT
TRBV10-3,-,-,TRBJ1-1,CAISELRLRHRKNTEAFF,TGTGCCATCAGTGAGCTCAGGTTGAGACATAGAAAGAACACTGAAGCTTTCTTT
TRBV12-3/TRBV12-4,-,-,TRBJ1-1,CASNGESLTEAFF,TGTGCCAGCAACGGGGAGTCCCTCACTGAAGCTTTCTTT
TRBV20-1,-,many,TRBJ1-5,CSAGPNQPQHF,TGCAGTGCAGGACCCAATCAGCCCCAGCATTTT
TRBV15,-,-,TRBJ2-5,CATSRVRGGFSETQYF,TGTGCCACCAGCAGAGTACGAGGGGGGTTTTCAGAGACCCAGTACTTC
TRBV3-1,-,-,TRBJ2-7,CASRVGTYEQYF,TGTGCCAGCAGGGTCGGTACCTACGAGCAGTACTTC
TRBV4-2,-,-,TRBJ1-4,CASSQEGGVLSEKLFF,TGTGCCAGCAGCCAAGAAGGAGGGGTCTTAAGTGAAAAACTGTTTTTT
TRBV29-1,TRBD1,many,TRBJ2-3,CSVEGSGTADTQYF,TGCAGCGTTGAGGGGTCGGGGACAGCAGATACGCAGTATTTT
TRBV7-2,TRBD1,-,TRBJ1-6,CASSMGQKNSPLHF,TGTGCCAGCAGCATGGGACAGAAGAATTCACCCCTCCACTTT
TRBV29-1,TRBD1,-,TRBJ1-4,CSVEDMTGGTNEKLFF,TGCAGCGTTGAAGATATGACAGGGGGTACTAATGAAAAACTGTTTTTT
TRBV29-1,-,many,TRBJ2-6,CSVEGSGANVLTF,TGCAGCGTTGAGGGCTCTGGGGCCAACGTCCTGACTTTC
TRBV20-1,TRBD1,-,TRBJ2-7,CSARGRDRGYEQYF,TGCAGTGCTAGAGGTCGGGACAGGGGATACGAGCAGTACTTC
TRBV29-1,TRBD1,-,TRBJ2-7,CSFPGTGANYEQYF,TGCAGCTTCCCCGGGACAGGGGCGAACTACGAGCAGTACTTC
TRBV20-1,TRBD1,-,TRBJ2-5,CSASHRDRVETQYF,TGCAGTGCTAGTCACCGGGACAGGGTGGAGACCCAGTACTTC
TRBV7-2,TRBD2,many,TRBJ2-2,CASSSPLAGPNTGELFF,TGTGCCAGCAGCTCGCCCCTAGCGGGGCCGAACACCGGGGAGCTGTTTTTT
TRBV5-5,-,few,TRBJ1-5,CASSLWTDNQPQHF,TGTGCCAGCAGCCTGTGGACAGACAATCAGCCCCAGCATTTT
TRBV7-2,-,many,TRBJ2-6,CASSSYEAGANVLTF,TGTGCCAGCAGCTCCTACGAGGCTGGGGCCAACGTCCTGACTTTC
TRBV29-1,TRBD1,many,TRBJ1-2,CSVEPGQGFSGYTF,TGCAGCGTTGAACCGGGACAGGGATTTTCTGGCTACACCTTC
TRBV20-1,-,-,TRBJ2-7,CSASPGTSTYEQYF,TGCAGTGCTAGTCCCGGGACTTCCACCTACGAGCAGTACTTC
TRBV5-1,TRBD1,few,TRBJ2-7,CASSLRVLTGVPYEQYF,TGCGCCAGCAGCCTACGCGTTCTTACAGGGGTCCCCTACGAGCAGTACTTC
TRBV10-3,TRBD1,-,TRBJ1-2,CAILSGQGPGSYGYTF,TGTGCCATCCTCTCGGGACAGGGCCCCGGTTCGTATGGCTACACCTTC
TRBV10-3,TRBD2,-,TRBJ2-5,CAISASGTAGAQYF,TGTGCCATCAGTGCTAGCGGGACGGCCGGGGCCCAGTACTTC
TRBV20-1,-,-,TRBJ1-2,CSARDTRNYGYTF,TGCAGTGCTAGAGATACGAGGAACTATGGCTACACCTTC
TRBV20-1,TRBD2,-,TRBJ2-5,CSASSGGSPETQYF,TGCAGTGCTAGTAGCGGGGGTAGTCCAGAGACCCAGTACTTC
TRBV6-1,-,few,TRBJ2-7,CASSRRDKSSYEQYF,TGTGCCAGCAGTCGCCGGGACAAGAGCTCCTACGAGCAGTACTTC
TRBV12-3/TRBV12-4,-,-,TRBJ1-1,CASSPLGGEWDTEAFF,TGTGCCAGCAGTCCCCTGGGGGGGGAGTGGGACACTGAAGCTTTCTTT
TRBV4-3,TRBD1,few,TRBJ1-6,CASSQDQTGVVSPLHF,TGCGCCAGCAGCCAAGATCAAACAGGGGTTGTCTCACCCCTCCACTTT
TRBV15,-,-,TRBJ1-2,CATSRVGEGYGYTF,TGTGCCACCAGCAGAGTTGGGGAAGGCTATGGCTACACCTTC
TRBV9,TRBD2,-,TRBJ2-7,CASSVGSGDSYEQYF,TGTGCCAGCAGCGTGGGGAGCGGGGACTCCTACGAGCAGTACTTC
TRBV25-1,-,-,TRBJ2-6,CASVGASSGANVLTF,TGTGCCAGCGTTGGTGCGAGCTCTGGGGCCAACGTCCTGACTTTC
TRBV5-1,TRBD2,once,TRBJ2-7,CASSLQGGSSYEQYF,TGCGCCAGCAGCTTGCAGGGCGGGAGCTCCTACGAGCAGTACTTC
TRBV4-3,-,-,TRBJ1-6,CASSQDIVTSYNSPLHF,TGCGCCAGCAGCCAAGATATAGTCACCTCCTATAATTCACCCCTCCACTTT
TRBV7-2,TRBD2,-,TRBJ2-7,CASSPGGLGEQYF,TGTGCCAGCAGCCCGGGGGGGCTTGGGGAGCAGTACTTC
TRBV29-1,-,-,TRBJ1-4,CSVFQGYTNEKLFF,TGCAGCGTTTTCCAGGGGTACACTAATGAAAAACTGTTTTTT
TRBV11-2,-,many,TRBJ1-6,CASSLATSLHF,TGTGCCAGCAGCTTAGCCACCTCCCTCCACTTT
TRBV20-1,TRBD1,-,TRBJ2-5,CSARDPVGQLNQPQYF,TGCAGTGCTAGGGACCCGGTGGGACAGCTAAATCAGCCCCAGTACTTC
TRBV10-3,-,many,TRBJ2-2,CAIRTDSGELFF,TGTGCCATAAGAACGGATTCCGGGGAGCTGTTTTTT
TRBV10-2,-,-,TRBJ1-5,CASSDLGRLQPQHF,TGCGCCAGCAGTGATCTGGGCAGGCTGCAGCCCCAGCATTTT
TRBV5-4,-,many,TRBJ1-2,CASSWRGAYGYTF,TGTGCCAGCAGCTGGAGGGGGGCCTATGGCTACACCTTC
TRBV7-2,-,-,TRBJ1-1,CASSLVNGGTEAFF,TGTGCCAGCAGCTTAGTCAACGGGGGCACTGAAGCTTTCTTT
TRBV7-8,TRBD2,few,TRBJ2-7,CASSLQRGLYEQYF,TGTGCCAGCAGCCTCCAGCGGGGGCTCTACGAGCAGTACTTC
TRBV10-3,-,many,TRBJ2-5,CAISDSGAWETQYF,TGTGCCATCAGTGACTCAGGGGCCTGGGAGACCCAGTACTTC
TRBV9,-,-,TRBJ1-1,CASSAGGGRRGTEAFF,TGTGCCAGCAGCGCCGGGGGTGGCAGGAGGGGAACTGAAGCTTTCTTT
TRBV2,-,many,TRBJ1-2,CASSDWGEGYGYTF,TGTGCCAGCAGCGATTGGGGTGAGGGATATGGCTACACCTTC
TRBV19,TRBD2,-,TRBJ2-5,CASSSSGWGETQYF,TGTGCCAGTAGTTCTAGCGGGTGGGGGGAGACCCAGTACTTC
TRBV19,-,many,TRBJ1-1,CASREEGRRYNTEAFF,TGTGCCAGTAGAGAGGAGGGGCGCAGGTACAACACTGAAGCTTTCTTT
TRBV2,-,once,TRBJ2-1,CASSENQYNEQFF,TGTGCCAGCAGTGAAAATCAATACAATGAGCAGTTCTTC
TRBV20-1,-,many,TRBJ2-5,CSAYPTQETQYF,TGCAGTGCTTACCCGACGCAAGAGACCCAGTACTTC
TRBV9,TRBD1,few,TRBJ1-2,CASSSRGRGQGRKEYGYTF,TGTGCCAGCAGCTCCAGAGGAAGGGGACAGGGGAGGAAGGAATATGGCTACACCTTC
TRBV20-1,-,-,TRBJ1-5,CSARDGFGQYSNQPQHF,TGCAGTGCTAGAGACGGCTTTGGACAGTATAGCAATCAGCCCCAGCATTTT